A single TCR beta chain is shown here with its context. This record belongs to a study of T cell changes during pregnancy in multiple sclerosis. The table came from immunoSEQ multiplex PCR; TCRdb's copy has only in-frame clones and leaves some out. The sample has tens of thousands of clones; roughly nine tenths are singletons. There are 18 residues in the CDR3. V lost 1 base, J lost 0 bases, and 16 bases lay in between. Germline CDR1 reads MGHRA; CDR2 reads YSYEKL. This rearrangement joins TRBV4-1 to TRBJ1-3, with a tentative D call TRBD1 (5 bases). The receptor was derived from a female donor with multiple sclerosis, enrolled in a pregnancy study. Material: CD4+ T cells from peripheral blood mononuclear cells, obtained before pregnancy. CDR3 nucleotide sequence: TGCGCCAGCAGCCAAGTGGACATGGGGATCACCTCTGGAAACACCATATATTTT. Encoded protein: CASSQVDMGITSGNTIYF.